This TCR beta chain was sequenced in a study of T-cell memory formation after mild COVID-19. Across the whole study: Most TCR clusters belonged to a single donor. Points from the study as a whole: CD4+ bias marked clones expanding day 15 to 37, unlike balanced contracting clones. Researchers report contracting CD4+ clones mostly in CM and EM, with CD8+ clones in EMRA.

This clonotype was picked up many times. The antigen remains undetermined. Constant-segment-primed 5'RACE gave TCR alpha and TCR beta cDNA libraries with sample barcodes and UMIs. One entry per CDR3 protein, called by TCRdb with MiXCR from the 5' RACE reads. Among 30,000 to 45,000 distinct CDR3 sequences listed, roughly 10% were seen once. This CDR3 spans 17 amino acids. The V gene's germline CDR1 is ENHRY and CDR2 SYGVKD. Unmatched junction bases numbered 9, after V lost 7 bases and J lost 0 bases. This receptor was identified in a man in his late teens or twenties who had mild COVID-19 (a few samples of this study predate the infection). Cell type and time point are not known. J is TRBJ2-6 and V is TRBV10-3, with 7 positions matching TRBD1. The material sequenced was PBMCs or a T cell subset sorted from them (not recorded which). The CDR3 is CAIKERTGNSGANVLTF. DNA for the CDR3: TGTGCCATCAAAGAAAGGACAGGAAACTCTGGGGCCAACGTCCTGACTTTC.